In its sample, the clone carrying this T cell receptor beta chain was seen once. This sample was taken from a study of blood T cell repertoires in COVID-19. Background on the study: Acute and convalescent COVID-19 samples came from the United States, Italy and Spain. Sources were T cells, B-cell-depleted T cells, or PBMCs; the material itself was cDNA or gDNA.

As processed by the authors: Amplification with reference gene primers provided the estimates of nucleated cell counts. Sequenced by immunoSEQ multiplex PCR; TCRdb stores in-frame clones only, minus some. From that table come the V and J calls and clone size; the DNA was used to work out D and trimming. The table shows 98,000 or so clones, with roughly four fifths occurring only once. Trimming shortened V by 0 bases and J by 7 bases, and 9 bases separated the two germline ends. The CDR3 extends over 13 amino acids. CDR1 is SGHTA, CDR2 FQGNSA, per germline. This TCR was recovered from a man in his 60s with acute or convalescent COVID-19. The V gene is TRBV7-2, the J gene TRBJ1-1; TRBD1 might be the D (5 bases). Specimen: peripheral blood. The DNA of the CDR3 is TGTGCCAGCAGCTTAGCCAGGAGGGGTGAAGCTTTCTTT. Its translation is CASSLARRGEAFF. The full variable domain, completed using reference TRBV7-2 and TRBJ1-1, is GAGVSQSPSNKVTEKGKDVELRCDPISGHTALYWYRQSLGQGLEFLIYFQGNSAPDKSGLPSDRFSAERTGGSVSTLTIQRTQQEDSAVYLCASSLARRGEAFFGQGTRLTVV.